This TCR beta chain is from a study of CD8+ T cells in alopecia areata. Whole-study context: Severity of treated patients was scored by affected scalp percentage.

Sample treatment: oral pan-JAK inhibitor, 5-10 mg twice daily. Sorted out of PBMCs were CD4+ T cells and CD8+ T cells. For this clone: Its target is not known. The germline gene is not matched at one end of the junction; a read error may be the cause.

The CDR3 runs 10 residues. Germline values: CDR1 DFQATT, CDR2 SNEGSKA (reference sequence). The study's findings and limits: Scalp clonality, together with expanded CD8+ clones among the top 100, fell significantly with tofacitinib. Amid tofacitinib therapy, many expanded lesional clones stayed present in scalp and blood.

Extracted RNA was reverse transcribed, and the resulting cDNA served as sequencing template. This table comes from immunoSEQ multiplex PCR, and its TCRdb copy is limited to in-frame clones, with some not included. The sample yields approximately 180,000 clones, just under 65% seen once. This receptor was obtained from a human donor with alopecia areata. The chain links TRBV20-1 to TRBJ2-7; TRBD2 matches at 7 bases. The sample here was CD4+ T cells sorted from blood, taken around week 49, from a patient treated with tofacitinib. This CDR3 reads CSVQAGELYF. In DNA form, the CDR3 reads TGCAGTGTCCAGGCGGGGGAGCTGTACTTC.